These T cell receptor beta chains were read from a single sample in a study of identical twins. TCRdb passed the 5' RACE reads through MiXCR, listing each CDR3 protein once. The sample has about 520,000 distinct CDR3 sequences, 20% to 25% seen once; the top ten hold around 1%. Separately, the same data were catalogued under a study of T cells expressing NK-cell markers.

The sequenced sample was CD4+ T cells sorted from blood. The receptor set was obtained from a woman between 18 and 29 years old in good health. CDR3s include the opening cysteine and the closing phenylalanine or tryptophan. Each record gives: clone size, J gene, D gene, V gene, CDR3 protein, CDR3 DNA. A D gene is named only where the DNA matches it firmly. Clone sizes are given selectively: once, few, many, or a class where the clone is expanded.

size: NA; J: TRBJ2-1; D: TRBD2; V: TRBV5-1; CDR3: CASSLEAGPFNEQFF; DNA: TGCGCCAGCAGCTTGGAAGCGGGACCCTTCAATGAGCAGTTCTTC
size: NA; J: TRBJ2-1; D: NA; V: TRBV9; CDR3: CASSVGAGARVFF; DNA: NA
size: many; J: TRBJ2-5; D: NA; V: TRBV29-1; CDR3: CSVRDSVETQYF; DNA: TGCAGCGTTCGGGACTCCGTAGAGACCCAGTACTTC
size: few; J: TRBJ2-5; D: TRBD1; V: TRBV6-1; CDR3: CASKTSGGRETQYF; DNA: TGTGCCAGCAAAACTTCAGGGGGCCGAGAGACCCAGTACTTC
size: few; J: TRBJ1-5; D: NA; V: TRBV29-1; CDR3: CSVEQGSGKPQHF; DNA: TGCAGCGTTGAACAGGGTTCGGGGAAGCCCCAGCATTTT
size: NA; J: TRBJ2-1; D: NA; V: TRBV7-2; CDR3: CASSKDYTEQFF; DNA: TGTGCCAGCAGCAAGGACTACACTGAGCAGTTCTTC
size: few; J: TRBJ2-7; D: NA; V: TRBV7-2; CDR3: CASSLARAVGLEQYF; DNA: TGTGCCAGCAGCTTAGCACGCGCGGTGGGTCTCGAGCAGTACTTC
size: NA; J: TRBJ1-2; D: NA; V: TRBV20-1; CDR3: CSARPFGTSGYTF; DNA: TGCAGTGCTAGGCCATTCGGCACGAGCGGCTACACCTTC
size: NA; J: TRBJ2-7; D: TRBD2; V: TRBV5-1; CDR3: CASNQGGAPYEQYF; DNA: TGCGCCAGCAACCAGGGAGGGGCGCCTTACGAGCAGTACTTC
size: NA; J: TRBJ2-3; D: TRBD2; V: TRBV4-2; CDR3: CASSQKGTSGDTSTDTQYF; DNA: TGTGCCAGCAGCCAAAAAGGGACTAGCGGGGATACTAGCACAGATACGCAGTATTTT
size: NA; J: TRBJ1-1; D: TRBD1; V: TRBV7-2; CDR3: CASSDRGREAFF; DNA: TGTGCCAGCAGCGACAGGGGACGTGAAGCTTTCTTT
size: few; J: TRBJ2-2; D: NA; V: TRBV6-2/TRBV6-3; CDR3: CASSYWVPNTGELFF; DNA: TGTGCCAGCAGTTACTGGGTGCCTAACACCGGGGAGCTGTTTTTT
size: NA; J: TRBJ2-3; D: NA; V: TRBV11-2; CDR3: CASSSLFSSASGTDTQYF; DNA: TGTGCCAGCAGCTCTCTATTCTCATCGGCCTCAGGCACAGATACGCAGTATTTT
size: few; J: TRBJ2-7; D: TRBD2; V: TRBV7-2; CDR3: CASSSGPSGSNEQYF; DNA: TGTGCCAGCAGCTCGGGGCCTAGCGGGTCGAATGAGCAGTACTTC
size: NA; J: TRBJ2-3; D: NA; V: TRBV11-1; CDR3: CASSLGRRGADYTDTQYF; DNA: TGTGCCAGCAGCTTAGGACGGCGGGGAGCGGACTACACAGATACGCAGTATTTT
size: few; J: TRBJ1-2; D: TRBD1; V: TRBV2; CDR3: CASTQTGEYGYTF; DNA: TGTGCCAGCACCCAGACAGGGGAATATGGCTACACCTTC
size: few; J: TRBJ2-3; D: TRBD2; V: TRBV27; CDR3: CASSTERGSADTQYF; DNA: TGTGCCAGCAGTACCGAGCGGGGAAGTGCAGATACGCAGTATTTT
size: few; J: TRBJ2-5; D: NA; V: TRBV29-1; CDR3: CSVEDLIFQETQYF; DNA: TGCAGCGTTGAAGATCTCATATTCCAAGAGACCCAGTACTTC
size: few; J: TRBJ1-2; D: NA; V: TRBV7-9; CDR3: CASSLGGGTHGYTF; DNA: TGTGCCAGCAGCCTCGGGGGAGGGACCCATGGCTACACCTTC
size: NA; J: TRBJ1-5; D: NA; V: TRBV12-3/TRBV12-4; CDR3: CASSPRNNQPQHF; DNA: TGTGCCAGCAGTCCTAGAAACAATCAGCCCCAGCATTTT
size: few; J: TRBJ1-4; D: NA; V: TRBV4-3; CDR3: CASSNYKQGEKLFF; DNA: TGCGCCAGCAGCAACTATAAACAGGGTGAAAAACTGTTTTTT
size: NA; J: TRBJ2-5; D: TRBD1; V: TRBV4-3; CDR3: CASSQERAGGRETQYF; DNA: TGCGCCAGCAGCCAAGAGAGGGCAGGGGGCAGGGAGACCCAGTACTTC